A selection of T cell receptor beta chains follows, all from one sample in a study of identifying expanded T cells in peripheral blood. Generated by immunoSEQ multiplex PCR, the TCRdb table keeps only in-frame clones and is missing some. The repertoire has 100,000 to 150,000 clones, approximately 80% of them found once; the top ten carry less than 4%. The sequencing input was blood. Receptor source: a person aged 18-70 years in good health. The CDR3 runs from the conserved cysteine through the conserved F or W. A D gene is named only where the DNA matches it firmly. Not all rows give a size; the values are once, few, many and, for expanded clones, a class.

TRBV5-8	-	TRBJ1-5	-	CASSFLRGTFRNQPQHF	TGTGCCAGCAGCTTTCTCCGGGGTACCTTTCGTAATCAGCCCCAGCATTTT
TRBV4-3	-	TRBJ1-5	-	CASSQRVGGGQPQHF	TGCGCCAGCAGCCAGAGAGTAGGGGGAGGCCAGCCCCAGCATTTT
TRBV7-8	-	TRBJ1-5	-	CASSFAAGPLYNQPQHF	TGTGCCAGCAGCTTCGCGGCGGGACCACTTTACAATCAGCCCCAGCATTTT
TRBV7-2	-	TRBJ2-7	-	CASSLARSNEQYF	TGTGCCAGCAGCTTAGCCCGCAGCAACGAGCAGTACTTC
TRBV9	-	TRBJ2-3	-	CASSVGLTAADTQYF	TGTGCCAGCAGCGTAGGACTAACTGCGGCAGATACGCAGTATTTT
TRBV10-3	-	TRBJ1-5	-	CAIREFSNQPQHF	TGTGCCATCAGGGAATTTAGCAATCAGCCCCAGCATTTT
TRBV7-9	-	TRBJ2-1	TRBD1	CASSEGQGIYNEQFF	TGTGCCAGCAGCGAGGGACAGGGGATTTACAATGAGCAGTTCTTC
TRBV15	-	TRBJ2-1	-	CATSRGPLGEAGEQFF	TGTGCCACCAGCAGAGGCCCTCTAGGGGAAGCAGGTGAGCAGTTCTTC
TRBV7-9	-	TRBJ2-7	-	CASSLALGVSYEQYF	TGTGCCAGCAGCTTAGCGTTGGGTGTATCCTACGAGCAGTACTTC
TRBV5-5	once	TRBJ1-5	-	CASSLSYQDSNQPQHF	TGTGCCAGCAGCTTGTCCTACCAAGATAGCAATCAGCCCCAGCATTTT
TRBV5-6	-	TRBJ2-7	-	CASSPGGLRPYEQYF	TGTGCCAGCAGCCCGGGTGGGCTGAGACCCTACGAGCAGTACTTC
TRBV7-2	-	TRBJ2-5	-	CASSSTYQETQYF	TGTGCCAGCAGCTCCACCTACCAAGAGACCCAGTACTTC
TRBV5-1	-	TRBJ1-1	-	CASSPNPRGFTEAFF	TGCGCCAGCAGCCCGAATCCCCGGGGCTTCACTGAAGCTTTCTTT
TRBV7-9	-	TRBJ1-2	-	CASSLEQGGYGYTF	TGTGCCAGCAGCTTAGAACAGGGAGGCTATGGCTACACCTTC
TRBV11-2	-	TRBJ1-2	-	CASTNIPSNLNYGYTF	TGTGCCAGCACCAACATCCCGAGCAACCTCAACTATGGCTACACCTTC
TRBV7-6	-	TRBJ1-1	TRBD1	CASSPGQDMNTEAFF	TGTGCCAGCAGCCCAGGACAGGATATGAACACTGAAGCTTTCTTT
TRBV5-1	-	TRBJ2-1	-	CASSLGQGDNEQFF	TGCGCCAGCAGCTTGGGCCAAGGGGACAATGAGCAGTTCTTC
TRBV19	-	TRBJ2-2	TRBD1	CASSWGQGVFTGELFF	TGTGCCAGTAGTTGGGGACAGGGTGTTTTCACCGGGGAGCTGTTTTTT
TRBV29-1	-	TRBJ1-1	-	CSVGRGTEAFF	TGCAGCGTTGGGCGGGGTACTGAAGCTTTCTTT
TRBV4-1	-	TRBJ2-1	-	CASSDRVRGYNEQFF	TGCGCCAGCAGTGACCGGGTAAGGGGCTACAATGAGCAGTTCTTC
TRBV29-1	-	TRBJ1-2	TRBD1	CSVDTGDNGYTF	TGCAGCGTTGATACAGGGGATAATGGCTACACCTTC
TRBV30	-	TRBJ1-2	-	CAWSPGTDLGYTF	TGTGCCTGGAGCCCCGGGACGGACCTTGGCTACACCTTC
TRBV5-4	-	TRBJ1-2	-	CASSDGPRAGYTF	TGTGCCAGCAGCGATGGACCGAGAGCTGGCTACACCTTC
TRBV13	once	TRBJ1-2	TRBD1	CASSRDRKLDYGYTF	TGTGCCAGCAGCCGGGACAGAAAATTAGACTATGGCTACACCTTC
TRBV30	few	TRBJ1-1	-	CAWSPSLLVLNTEAFF	TGTGCCTGGAGTCCATCCCTATTGGTGTTGAACACTGAAGCTTTCTTT
TRBV5-6	-	TRBJ1-5	-	CASSLGAASNQPQHF	TGTGCCAGCAGCTTAGGGGCCGCTAGCAATCAGCCCCAGCATTTT
TRBV10-2	-	TRBJ1-6	TRBD1	CASRGQGAYNSPLHF	TGCGCCAGCAGAGGGCAGGGGGCTTATAATTCACCCCTCCACTTT
TRBV27	-	TRBJ1-1	-	CASSFSRNTEAFF	TGTGCCAGCAGTTTTTCGCGGAACACTGAAGCTTTCTTT
TRBV6-5	-	TRBJ2-5	-	CASSSQQETQYF	TGTGCCAGCAGTTCCCAGCAGGAGACCCAGTACTTC
TRBV4-3	-	TRBJ2-7	-	CASSQDTPYEQYF	TGCGCCAGCAGCCAAGATACTCCCTACGAGCAGTACTTC
TRBV4-1	-	TRBJ1-2	-	CASSQGQTELYGYTF	TGCGCCAGCAGCCAAGGTCAGACAGAACTCTATGGCTACACCTTC
TRBV4-3	-	TRBJ2-1	-	CASSRVYGNEQFF	TGCGCCAGCAGCCGCGTTTACGGCAATGAGCAGTTCTTC
TRBV7-8	-	TRBJ2-1	TRBD2	CASSGRGGNGLAPSNEQFF	TGTGCCAGCAGCGGGCGGGGAGGGAATGGACTAGCGCCGAGTAATGAGCAGTTCTTC
TRBV6-6	-	TRBJ1-3	TRBD1	CASNPTGPGNTIYF	TGTGCCAGCAATCCGACAGGGCCGGGAAACACCATATATTTT
TRBV7-3	-	TRBJ2-2	-	CASSSGHITGELFF	TGTGCCAGCAGCTCGGGACACATTACCGGGGAGCTGTTTTTT
TRBV7-9	-	TRBJ1-1	-	CASSDRRGRNTEAFF	TGTGCCAGCAGCGACAGGAGGGGGAGAAACACTGAAGCTTTCTTT
TRBV19	-	TRBJ1-2	-	CASSMGSKHYGYTF	TGTGCCAGTAGTATGGGCAGCAAGCACTATGGCTACACCTTC
TRBV5-8	-	TRBJ1-5	-	CASSLAAFQPQHF	TGTGCCAGCAGCTTGGCCGCGTTTCAGCCCCAGCATTTT
TRBV6-1	-	TRBJ1-5	-	CAVRTGLVNQPQHF	TGTGCCGTCCGTACAGGATTAGTCAATCAGCCCCAGCATTTT
TRBV11-2	-	TRBJ1-6	-	CASSFRYYNSPLHF	TGTGCCAGCAGCTTTAGGTACTATAATTCACCCCTCCACTTT
TRBV4-3	few	TRBJ2-3	-	CASSQRPLTSTDTQYF	TGCGCCAGCAGCCAACGTCCCTTAACTAGCACAGATACGCAGTATTTT
TRBV5-1	-	TRBJ2-3	-	CASSLVYGGRTDTQYF	TGCGCCAGCAGCCTGGTTTACGGGGGGCGCACAGATACGCAGTATTTT
TRBV25-1	-	TRBJ2-3	-	CASSEDLPTATDTQYF	TGTGCCAGCAGTGAAGATCTCCCTACCGCCACAGATACGCAGTATTTT
TRBV14	-	TRBJ1-1	TRBD1	CASSQDRDSEAFF	TGTGCCAGCAGCCAAGACCGGGACAGCGAAGCTTTCTTT
TRBV5-5	-	TRBJ2-5	TRBD2	CASSPSGGLAGAQETQYF	TGTGCCAGCAGCCCATCTGGAGGACTAGCGGGAGCACAAGAGACCCAGTACTTC
TRBV5-4	-	TRBJ1-1	-	CASRGEANTEAFF	TGTGCCAGCAGGGGAGAGGCGAACACTGAAGCTTTCTTT
TRBV10-2	once	TRBJ1-5	-	CASSSGGPQHF	TGCGCCAGCAGTTCCGGAGGGCCCCAGCATTTT
TRBV19	once	TRBJ1-2	-	CASSPRHSSYNYGYTF	TGTGCCAGTAGCCCACGACACAGTTCCTATAACTATGGCTACACCTTC
TRBV7-9	-	TRBJ2-5	TRBD2	CASSLRRGNQETQYF	TGTGCCAGCAGCTTAAGGCGGGGGAACCAAGAGACCCAGTACTTC
TRBV5-6	-	TRBJ2-5	-	CASKFTGPEETQYF	TGTGCCAGCAAGTTTACAGGGCCGGAAGAGACCCAGTACTTC